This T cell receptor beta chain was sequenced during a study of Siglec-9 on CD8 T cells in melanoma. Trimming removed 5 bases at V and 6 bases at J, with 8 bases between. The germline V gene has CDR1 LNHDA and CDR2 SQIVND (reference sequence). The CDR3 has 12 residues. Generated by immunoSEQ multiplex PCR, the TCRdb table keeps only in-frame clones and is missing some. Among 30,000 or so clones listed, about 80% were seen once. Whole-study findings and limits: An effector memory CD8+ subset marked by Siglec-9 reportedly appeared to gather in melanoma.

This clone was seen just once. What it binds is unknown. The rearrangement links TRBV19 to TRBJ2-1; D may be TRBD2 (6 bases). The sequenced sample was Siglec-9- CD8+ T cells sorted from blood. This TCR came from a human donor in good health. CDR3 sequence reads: CASSLGGNEQFF. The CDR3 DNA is TGTGCCAGTAGTCTGGGGGGCAATGAGCAGTTCTTC.